Described below is a single T cell receptor beta chain sequence and its context. No cognate antigen has been identified for it. There are no base qualities to consult, and no much larger clone falls within one base. The data are from a study of memory CD4+ T cells and cytomegalovirus serostatus (dated by TCRdb to the late 2010s). Study-level background: The cohort comprised 33 healthy Belgian adults, 9 CMV seropositive and some 25 CMV seronegative. To replicate a published TCR-based CMV serostatus classifier, the study sequenced CD4+ memory TCRbeta repertoires from a Belgian cohort whose cytomegalovirus serostatus was known. Overall results and qualifications from the work: The results were interpreted as suggesting that the CMV-associated TCR signature is largely present in the CD4+ memory repertoire. For predicting CMV serostatus, the median bootstrapped AUC was 0.95 using the original framework and approximately 0.91 using a US-trained random forest. On the Belgian cohort, the classifier based on the original framework reached a median bootstrapped AUC of about 0.96, with a 95% CI of 0.76-1.00. Unlike the original study, which covered naive and memory CD4+ and CD8+ populations, the Belgian study sequenced only CD4+CD45RO+ memory cells. Of 150 to 200 previously reported CMV-associated TCRbeta sequences, 67 appeared in the CD4+ memory repertoires, each in one to five individuals.

A FACSAria II was used to sort memory CD4+ T cells, defined as single viable CD3+CD4+CD8-CD45RO+ cells. To determine CMV serostatus, a Roche Elecsys assay was used that detects serum IgG against CMV pp150, pp28, p38 and p52. After thawing, total CD4+ T cells were enriched by positive selection with CD4 magnetic microbeads. Samples originated from another study that specifically interrogated the CD4+ T cell memory repertoire. Peripheral blood mononuclear cells were isolated and cryopreserved according to standard operating procedures, and serum was stored at -80 degrees C. CD3-PerCP (BW264/56), CD4-APC (RPA-T4), CD45RO-PE (UCHT1) and CD8-Pacific Orange (3B5) antibodies were used for staining, and non-viable cells were excluded with Sytox blue. Genomic DNA was extracted from sorted cells with the Quick-DNA Microprep Kit. Amplification of TCRbeta DNA was done with the immunoSEQ hsTCRbeta kit, following the protocol from the manufacturer. TCRbeta libraries were sequenced on an Illumina MiSeq instrument. The original methods were these. Following removal of out-of-frame sequences, 2.2 million or so distinct TCRbeta sequences were retained, with an average of roughly 62,000 per individual. Two values were used to score each individual: the count of under 200 previously reported CMV-associated TCRbeta sequences and the total count of productive distinct TCRbeta sequences. A beta-binomial model was reimplemented in Python, and random forests from scikit-learn, run with default parameters, were trained on data from the US cohort. On the Belgian cohort, classifier performance was reported as the median AUC, along with percentile confidence intervals, across 10,000 bootstrap iterations. TCRdb's version of the immuneACCESS table is confined to in-frame rearrangements and falls short of the full clone set. An unresolved V gene accounts for under half of the shortfall where checked; the remainder is of unknown origin. V and J calls and clone size follow that table, whereas D and trimming were derived from the DNA. For this sample the table gives approximately 41,000 clones, of which less than 80% were detected only once. The ten largest account for 5% to 7.5% of the sample.

Between the V and J ends, shortened by 4 bases and 1 base respectively, the junction contains 5 bases. The CDR3 numbers 13 residues from cysteine through phenylalanine. Left in the record is the CDR3 DNA by itself, 39 bases read in frame from the first base. The germline V gene encodes CDR1 ENHRY and CDR2 SYGVKD. Source material: memory CD4+ T cells from blood. Recombination joined TRBV10-3 with TRBJ1-5, with the D gene not clear enough to name. The receptor comes from an adult in good health and CMV-seronegative. The CDR3 reads CAISGNSNQPQHF. The sequence in DNA is TGTGCCATCAGTGGGAACAGCAATCAGCCCCAGCATTTT.